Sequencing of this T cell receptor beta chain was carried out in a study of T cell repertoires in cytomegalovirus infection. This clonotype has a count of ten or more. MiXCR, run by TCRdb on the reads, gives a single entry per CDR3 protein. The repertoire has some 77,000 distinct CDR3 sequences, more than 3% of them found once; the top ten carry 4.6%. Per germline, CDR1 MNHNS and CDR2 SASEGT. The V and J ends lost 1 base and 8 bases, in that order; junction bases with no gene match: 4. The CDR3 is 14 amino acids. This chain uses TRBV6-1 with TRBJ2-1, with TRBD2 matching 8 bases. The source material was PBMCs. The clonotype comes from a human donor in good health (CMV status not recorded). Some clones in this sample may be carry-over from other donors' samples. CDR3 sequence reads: CASSEGLASDEQFF. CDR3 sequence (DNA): TGTGCCAGCAGTGAAGGACTAGCGAGTGATGAGCAGTTCTTC.